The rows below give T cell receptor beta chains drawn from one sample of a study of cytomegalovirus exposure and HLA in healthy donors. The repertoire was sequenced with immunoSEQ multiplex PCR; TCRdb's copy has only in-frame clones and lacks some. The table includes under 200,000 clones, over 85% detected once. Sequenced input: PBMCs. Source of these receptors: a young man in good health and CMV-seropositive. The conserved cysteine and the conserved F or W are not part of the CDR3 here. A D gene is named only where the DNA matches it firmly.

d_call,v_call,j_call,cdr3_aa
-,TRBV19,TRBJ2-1,ASSTLIARGNEQF
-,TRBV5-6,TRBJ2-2,ASSPGLNTGELF
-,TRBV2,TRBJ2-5,ASHPQGKETQY
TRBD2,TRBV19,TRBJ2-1,ASSIEASGRYNEQF
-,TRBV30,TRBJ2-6,AWSAFSRSGANVLT
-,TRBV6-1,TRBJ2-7,ASSDTVRISYEQY
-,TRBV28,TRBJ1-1,ASSLLVTYTEAF
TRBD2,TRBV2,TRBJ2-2,ASSERWLAGGFTGELF
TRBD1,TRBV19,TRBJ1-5,ASSIGTGGFYSNQPQH
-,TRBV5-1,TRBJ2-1,ASGTQLTRSYNEQF
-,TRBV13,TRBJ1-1,ASSLTGYTEAF
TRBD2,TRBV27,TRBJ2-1,ASNMVAGWNEQF
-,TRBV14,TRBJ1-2,ASSPTRGLDSRSYGYT
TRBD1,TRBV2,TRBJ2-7,ASSGNGDREEQY
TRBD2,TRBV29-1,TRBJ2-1,SVPRGVLAGGSESNNEQF
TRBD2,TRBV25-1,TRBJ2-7,ASSEFVGERDYEQY
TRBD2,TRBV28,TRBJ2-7,ASKAGETYEQY
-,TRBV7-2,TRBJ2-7,ASSSFNRDSLYEQY
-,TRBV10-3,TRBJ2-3,AISPGGGGATDTQY
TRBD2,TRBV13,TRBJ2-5,ASSLEITSEGTQY
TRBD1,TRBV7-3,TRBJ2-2,ASSPGQGNTGELF
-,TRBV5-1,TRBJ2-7,ASSLRDYEQY
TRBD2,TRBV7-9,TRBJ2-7,ASSFGVQRGYEQY
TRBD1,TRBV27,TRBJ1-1,ASRVRGHTEAF
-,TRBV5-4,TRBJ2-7,ASSLEKHTYEQY
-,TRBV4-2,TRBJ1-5,ASSQERAGRGQPQH
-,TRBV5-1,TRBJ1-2,ASSSQFTGSYGYT
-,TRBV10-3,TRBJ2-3,AISDSGGQSSDTQY
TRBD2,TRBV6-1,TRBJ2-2,ASSEAGTKSGELF
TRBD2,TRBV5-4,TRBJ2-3,ASSLGLGADTQY
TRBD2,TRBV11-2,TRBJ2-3,ASFTSGRVDTTDTQY
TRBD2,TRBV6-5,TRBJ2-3,ASSYSAGGTDTQY
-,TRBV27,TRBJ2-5,ASSFIGETQY
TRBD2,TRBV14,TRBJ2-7,ASSQVSRTSGRSYEQY
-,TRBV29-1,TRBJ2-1,SVQGGQSRYNEQF
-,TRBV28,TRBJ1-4,ASRPFWAGNIPTNEKLF